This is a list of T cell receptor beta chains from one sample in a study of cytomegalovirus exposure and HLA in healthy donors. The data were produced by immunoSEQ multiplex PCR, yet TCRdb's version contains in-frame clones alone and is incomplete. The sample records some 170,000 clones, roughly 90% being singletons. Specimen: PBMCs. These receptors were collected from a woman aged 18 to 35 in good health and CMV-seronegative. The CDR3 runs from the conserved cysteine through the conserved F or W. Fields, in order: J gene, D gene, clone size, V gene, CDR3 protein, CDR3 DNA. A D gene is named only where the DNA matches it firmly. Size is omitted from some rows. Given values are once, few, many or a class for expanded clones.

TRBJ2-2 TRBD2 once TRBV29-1 CSVESVAGGTGELFF TGCAGCGTTGAATCGGTAGCGGGAGGCACCGGGGAGCTGTTTTTT
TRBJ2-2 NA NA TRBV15 CATSRGLVPDTGELFF TGTGCCACCAGCAGAGGGCTTGTACCAGACACCGGGGAGCTGTTTTTT
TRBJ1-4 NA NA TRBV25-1 CASSDFGRTNEKLFF TGTGCCAGCAGTGATTTTGGCAGAACTAATGAAAAACTGTTTTTT
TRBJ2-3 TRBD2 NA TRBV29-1 CSSIWERGSTDTQYF TGCAGCTCGATTTGGGAGCGGGGGAGCACAGATACGCAGTATTTT
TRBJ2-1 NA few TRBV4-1 CASSQDKLVAIPRLSYNEQFF TGCGCCAGCAGCCAGGATAAACTAGTAGCTATCCCTCGTTTGAGCTACAATGAGCAGTTCTTC
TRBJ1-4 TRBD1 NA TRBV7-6 CASSVPTGGEEKLFF TGTGCCAGCAGCGTACCCACAGGGGGCGAAGAAAAACTGTTTTTT
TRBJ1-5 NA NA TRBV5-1 CASSLSSGYQPQHF TGCGCCAGCAGCTTGTCGTCGGGATATCAGCCCCAGCATTTT
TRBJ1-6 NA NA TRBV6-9 CASTKGGRRGFPRDSPLHF TGTGCCAGCACCAAGGGGGGGCGCCGAGGGTTTCCCCGCGATTCACCCCTCCACTTT
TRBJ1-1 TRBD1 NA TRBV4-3 CASSQGREGQLNTEAFF TGCGCCAGCAGCCAAGGGCGTGAGGGACAGTTGAACACTGAAGCTTTCTTT
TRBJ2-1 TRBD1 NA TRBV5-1 CASKTGQGGYNEQFF TGCGCCAGCAAAACCGGACAGGGTGGTTACAATGAGCAGTTCTTC
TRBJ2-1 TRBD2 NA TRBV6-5 CASSILAGDNNEQFF TGTGCCAGCAGTATACTAGCGGGAGATAATAATGAGCAGTTCTTC
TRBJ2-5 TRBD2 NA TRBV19 CASSKVAGRQAETQYF TGTGCCAGTAGTAAAGTAGCGGGACGTCAGGCGGAGACCCAGTACTTC
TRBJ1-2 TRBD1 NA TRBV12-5 CASGLGGGHIYTF TGTGCTAGTGGTTTGGGAGGGGGCCATATCTACACCTTC
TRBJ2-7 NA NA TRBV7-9 CASAPDTYEQYF TGTGCCAGTGCTCCTGACACGTACGAGCAGTACTTC
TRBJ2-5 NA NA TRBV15 CATSLLRREPGETQYF TGTGCCACCAGCCTCCTCCGCCGGGAGCCCGGAGAGACCCAGTACTTC
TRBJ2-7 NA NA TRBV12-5 CASGLVRGYEQYF TGTGCTAGTGGTTTGGTAAGGGGTTACGAGCAGTACTTC
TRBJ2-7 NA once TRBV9 CASSVDTPYEQYF TGTGCCAGCAGCGTAGATACTCCCTACGAGCAGTACTTC
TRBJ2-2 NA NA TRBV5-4 CASSLGTGTGELFF TGTGCCAGCAGCTTGGGGACTGGAACCGGGGAGCTGTTTTTT
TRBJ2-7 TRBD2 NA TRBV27 CAVRLAGTYEQYF TGTGCCGTCCGTCTAGCGGGGACCTACGAGCAGTACTTC
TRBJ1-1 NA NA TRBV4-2 CASSRGQTEAFF TGTGCCAGCAGCCGTGGACAGACTGAAGCTTTCTTT
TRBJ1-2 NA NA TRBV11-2 CASSLTSDRNYGYTF TGTGCCAGCAGCTTAACGTCCGACAGAAACTATGGCTACACCTTC
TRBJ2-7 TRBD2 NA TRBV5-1 CASSLEGGGRALDEQYF TGCGCCAGCAGCTTGGAAGGCGGCGGGAGGGCCCTAGACGAGCAGTACTTC
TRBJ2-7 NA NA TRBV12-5 CASGLYYEQYF TGTGCTAGTGGTTTATACTACGAGCAGTACTTC
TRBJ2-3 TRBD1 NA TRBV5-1 CASSQGTGASTDTQYF TGCGCCAGCAGCCAGGGGACAGGGGCCAGCACAGATACGCAGTATTTT
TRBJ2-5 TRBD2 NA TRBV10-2 CASAGGPQETQYF TGCGCCAGCGCGGGGGGCCCACAAGAGACCCAGTACTTC
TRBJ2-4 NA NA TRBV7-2 CASSPGGTAGNIQYF TGTGCCAGCAGCCCAGGGGGGACAGCGGGTAACATTCAGTACTTC
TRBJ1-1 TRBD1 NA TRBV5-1 CASSLQGARGKTEAFF TGCGCCAGCAGCTTACAGGGGGCCCGAGGGAAAACTGAAGCTTTCTTT
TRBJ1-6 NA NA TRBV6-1 CASRGGRSYNSPLHF TGTGCCAGCCGCGGGGGGCGCTCCTATAATTCACCCCTCCACTTT
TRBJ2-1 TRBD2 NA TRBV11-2 CASSPGLAGGGGDEQFF TGTGCCAGCAGCCCAGGTTTAGCGGGAGGGGGAGGAGATGAGCAGTTCTTC